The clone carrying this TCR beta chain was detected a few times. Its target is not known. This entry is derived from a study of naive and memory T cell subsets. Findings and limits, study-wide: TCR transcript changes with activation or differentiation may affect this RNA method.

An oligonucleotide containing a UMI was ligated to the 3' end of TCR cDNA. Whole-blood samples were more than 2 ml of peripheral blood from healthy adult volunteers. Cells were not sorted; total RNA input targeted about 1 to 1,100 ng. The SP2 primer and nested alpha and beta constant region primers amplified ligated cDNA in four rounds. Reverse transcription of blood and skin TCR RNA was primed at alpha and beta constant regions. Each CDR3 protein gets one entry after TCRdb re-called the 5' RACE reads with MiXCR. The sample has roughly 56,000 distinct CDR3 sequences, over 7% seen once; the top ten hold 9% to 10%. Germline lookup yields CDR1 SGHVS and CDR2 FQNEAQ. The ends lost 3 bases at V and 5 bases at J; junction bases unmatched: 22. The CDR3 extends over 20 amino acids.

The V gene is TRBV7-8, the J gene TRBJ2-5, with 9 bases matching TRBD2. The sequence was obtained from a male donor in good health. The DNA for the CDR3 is TGTGCCAGCAGCTTTTCCCGGGGAGCGGGGGGCCTCGGGTCCACTGAGACCCAGTACTTC. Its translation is CASSFSRGAGGLGSTETQYF.